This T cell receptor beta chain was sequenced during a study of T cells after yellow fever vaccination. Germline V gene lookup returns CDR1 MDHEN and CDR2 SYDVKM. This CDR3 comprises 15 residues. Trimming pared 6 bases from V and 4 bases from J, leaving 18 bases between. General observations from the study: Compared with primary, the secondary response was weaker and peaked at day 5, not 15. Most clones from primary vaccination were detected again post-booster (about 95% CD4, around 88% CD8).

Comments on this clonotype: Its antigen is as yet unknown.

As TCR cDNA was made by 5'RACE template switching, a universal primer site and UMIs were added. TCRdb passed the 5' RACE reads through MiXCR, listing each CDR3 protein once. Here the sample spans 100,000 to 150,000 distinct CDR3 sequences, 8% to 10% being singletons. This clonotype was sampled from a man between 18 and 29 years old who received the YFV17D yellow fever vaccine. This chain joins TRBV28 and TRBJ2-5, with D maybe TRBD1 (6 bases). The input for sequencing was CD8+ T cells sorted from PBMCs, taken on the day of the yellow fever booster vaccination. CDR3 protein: CASSSLQGVRETQYF. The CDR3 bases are TGTGCCAGCAGCTCGCTACAGGGAGTAAGAGAGACCCAGTACTTC.